The present T cell receptor beta chain was sequenced within a study of T cells after yellow fever vaccination. Germline V gives CDR1 MGHRA, CDR2 YSYEKL. This CDR3 region has 12 residues. MiXCR, run by TCRdb on the 5' RACE reads, gives a single entry per CDR3 protein. Of hundreds of thousands of distinct CDR3 sequences in the sample, around a sixth were seen once. This clonotype was detected many times. A read error may produce the germline difference seen at one junction end. Sequenced here: PBMCs, sampled before the yellow fever booster vaccination. The TCR sequence derives from a man younger than 30 who received the YFV17D yellow fever vaccine. The V and J genes are TRBV4-1 and TRBJ2-2; unclear D gene. The CDR3 DNA is TGTGCCAGCAGCAGGTACACCGGGGAGCTGTTTTTT. Encoded protein: CASSRYTGELFF.